This T cell receptor beta chain was identified during a study of blood T cell repertoires in COVID-19. Clones were read by immunoSEQ multiplex PCR, and TCRdb kept only the in-frame ones, dropping some. The sample has about 250,000 clones; almost 90% are singletons. Germline values: CDR1 SQVTM, CDR2 ANQGSEA. The CDR3 has 14 residues. The ends lost 6 bases at V and 4 bases at J; junction bases unmatched: 9. Specimen: peripheral blood. The receptor's source is a woman aged 60-70 years with COVID-19, enrolled during active disease. The V call is TRBV29-1, the J call TRBJ1-1; 9 bases fit TRBD1. CDR3 in amino acids: CSVQKQGAGTEAFF. The DNA for the CDR3 is TGCAGCGTCCAGAAACAGGGGGCGGGCACTGAAGCTTTCTTT.